The 11 T cell receptor beta chains given below trace back to one sample, sequenced in a study of T cells in Graves' hyperthyroidism and ophthalmopathy. Amplification of TCR beta CDR3 regions was performed using RNA transcripts as template. During a first-round RT-PCR of the TCR CDR3, the HTBI primer set was used. A single record per CDR3 protein comes from TCRdb applying MiXCR to the multiplex PCR reads. The sample records about 380,000 distinct CDR3 sequences, less than 20% being singletons. Sequences were obtained from blood. These receptors came from a man between 18 and 35 years old with Graves' ophthalmopathy.

This clonotype was observed a handful of times. The chain is built from TRBV10-2 and TRBJ2-3; TRBD1 agrees at 9 bases. CDR3 size: 13 residues. The germline CDR1 and CDR2 sequences are WSHSY and SAAADI. J lost 1 base, V lost 11 bases, and 4 bases had no gene match. For the CDR3, the DNA is TGCGCCGGACAGGGGCTTCGCACAGATACGCAGTATTTT. Translation gives CAGQGLRTDTQYF.

This clonotype occurred a few times. Given a much more abundant clone one base away, this may be a read error. The chain employs TRBV28 and TRBJ2-1, with 7 bases lining up with TRBD1. CDR3 length: 14 amino acids. The germline CDR1 and CDR2 sequences are MDHEN and SYDVKM. V shed 6 bases, J shed 6 bases, and the junction held 8 bases outside the gene matches. This CDR3 is CASSPLGTVNEQFF. For the CDR3, the DNA is TGTGCCAGCAGCCCCCTTGGGACAGTCAATGAGCAGTTCTTC.

At least ten counts were recorded for this clonotype. The rearrangement joins TRBV12-3 or TRBV12-4 to TRBJ1-2; D might be TRBD1 (5 bases). This CDR3 region has 12 residues. V was cut by 10 bases and J by 12 bases, with 21 bases left in between. The CDR3 DNA is TGTGCCACAAGCAGTCAGGGTCGAGGCCACACCTTC. Its translation is CATSSQGRGHTF.

V usage is TRBV9 and J usage is TRBJ2-2; 8 bases match TRBD1. V shed 4 bases, J shed 7 bases, and the junction held 12 bases outside the gene matches. Looked up from germline, CDR1 is SGDLS and CDR2 is YYNGEE. The CDR3 length is 16 residues. The CDR3 loop reads CASSFSVQGAGGELFF. The DNA for the CDR3 is TGTGCCAGCAGCTTCTCGGTGCAGGGGGCGGGCGGGGAGCTGTTTTTT.

This sequence joins TRBV28 and TRBJ1-1, with D possibly TRBD1 on 5 matching bases. V dropped 7 bases and J dropped 5 bases, with 20 bases sitting between them. The CDR3 extends over 15 amino acids. Germline assignment: CDR1 MDHEN and CDR2 SYDVKM. CDR3 region: CASTLSMGEWTEAFF. CDR3 in DNA: TGTGCCAGCACCCTATCCATGGGGGAATGGACTGAAGCTTTCTTT.

This sequence joins TRBV20-1 and TRBJ2-1, with D perhaps matching TRBD2 (5 bases). The CDR3 consists of 17 residues. Trimming left V 6 bases short and J 0 bases short, with 21 bases between. CDR1 and CDR2 from the germline V gene are DFQATT and SNEGSKA (reference sequence). CDR3 protein: CSATDPGGASSYNEQFF. CDR3 sequence (DNA): TGCAGTGCCACGGACCCAGGAGGTGCTAGCTCCTACAATGAGCAGTTCTTC.

The chain combines TRBV29-1 with TRBJ2-3, with TRBD2 identical over 8 bases. J was trimmed by 8 bases and V by 2 bases; bases with no gene match: 6. This CDR3 has 13 amino acids. Germline V lookup: CDR1 SQVTM, CDR2 ANQGSEA. The CDR3 coding sequence is TGCAGCGTTGAAACAGCGGGGGTAGGTACGCAGTATTTT. It specifies CSVETAGVGTQYF.

Many counts were recorded for this clonotype. The chain carries TRBV20-1 and TRBJ1-1; maybe TRBD1 (6 bases). Germline V CDR1 and CDR2: DFQATT, SNEGSKA (reference sequence). The CDR3 spans 14 residues. V was trimmed by 1 base and J by 1 base, leaving 10 bases between them. DNA for the CDR3: TGCAGTGCTAGAGTGGGGGCGGCGAACACTGAAGCTTTCTTT. It is translated as CSARVGAANTEAFF.

This clonotype was seen repeatedly, ten times or more. V usage is TRBV2 and J usage is TRBJ1-1; no reliable D call. Germline V gene lookup returns CDR1 SNHLY and CDR2 FYNNEI. V lost 7 bases, J lost 7 bases, and 16 bases lay in between. The CDR3 has 13 amino acids. In DNA form, the CDR3 reads TGTGCCAGCACCGGTGGGAGGACGATTGAAGCTTTCTTT. Translated, it gives CASTGGRTIEAFF.

This clonotype was seen at least ten times. The rearrangement links TRBV12-3 or TRBV12-4 to TRBJ2-2; D gene ambiguous. Trimming removed 0 bases at V and 6 bases at J, with 2 bases between. This CDR3 spans 12 amino acids. The CDR3 DNA reads as TGTGCCAGCAGTTTAGCGGCCGGGGAGCTGTTTTTT. This sequence encodes CASSLAAGELFF.

At least ten counts were recorded for this clonotype. The V and J genes are TRBV18 and TRBJ1-2; 10 nucleotides match TRBD1. V was pared by 2 bases and J by 4 bases, with 4 bases of the junction left unmatched. The germline V gene has CDR1 KGHSH and CDR2 LQKENI. CDR3 length: 15 amino acids. This CDR3 is CASSPRTGGTYGYTF. DNA of the CDR3: TGTGCCAGCTCACCAAGGACAGGGGGGACCTATGGCTACACCTTC.